This TCR beta chain was identified in a study of regulatory T cells in long-lasting Graves disease. About the study: Graves' patients, diagnosed recently, had received antithyroid drugs under 3 months.

Time point denoted: newly diagnosed GD, antithyroid drugs for less than 3 months. Generation of the TCR library employed RNA extracted from PBMCs. For TCR beta, libraries came from iRepertoire HTBI primers and Arm-PCR of CDR3 regions. Each CDR3 protein gets one entry after TCRdb re-called the multiplex PCR reads with MiXCR. The sample consists of 400,000 to 450,000 distinct CDR3 sequences, 15% of them appearing once. The CDR3 runs to 15 residues. The trim removed 4 bases at V and 1 base at J, leaving 3 bases unmatched. From germline, CDR1 is SGHDN and CDR2 FVKESK. The sample also formed part of further work on T cells in Graves' hyperthyroidism and ophthalmopathy. That paper states: Exclusions: uncontrolled infection, other autoimmune disease, pregnancy, lactation.

The material was peripheral blood mononuclear cells (PBMCs), obtained at new diagnosis, from a patient treated with antithyroid drugs. The TCR was taken from a woman in her 30s with Graves disease. This rearrangement joins TRBV14 to TRBJ1-4, with 7 bases fitting TRBD1. The CDR3 reads CASSLHRGTNEKLFF. As DNA, the CDR3 is TGTGCCAGCAGCCTACACAGGGGAACTAATGAAAAACTGTTTTTT.